These T cell receptor beta chains were read from a single sample in a study of T cell repertoires in cytomegalovirus infection. Antigens for these TCRs are unknown. TCRdb reprocessed the reads with MiXCR, giving one entry per CDR3 protein. The repertoire holds approximately 470,000 distinct CDR3 sequences, with about 42% as singletons. The specimen comprised cultured PBMCs, sampled from culture after CMV antigen stimulation. The origin of the receptors is a human donor in good health (CMV status not recorded). Some clones in this sample may be carry-over from other donors' samples. The CDR3 runs from the conserved cysteine through the conserved F or W. A D gene is named only where the DNA matches it firmly. Size is omitted from some rows. Given values are once, few, many or a class for expanded clones.

clone size	D gene	V gene	CDR3 length	J gene	CDR3 DNA	CDR3 protein
few	.	TRBV20-1	14	TRBJ1-5	TGCAGTGCTACCTCGAGTTATAGCAATCAGCCCCAGCATTTT	CSATSSYSNQPQHF
few	.	TRBV28	13	TRBJ2-1	TGTGCCAGCCTAGCCAGCTCCTACAATGAGCAGTTCTTC	CASLASSYNEQFF
few	.	TRBV12-3/TRBV12-4	14	TRBJ1-2	TGTGCCAGCAGTTTATCCGGGACGGAGTTCGGCTACACCTTC	CASSLSGTEFGYTF
.	TRBD1	TRBV7-6	15	TRBJ1-3	TGTGCCAGCAGCTCACTGCCGGGACAGGGAAACACCATATATTTT	CASSSLPGQGNTIYF
.	TRBD1	TRBV7-2	15	TRBJ2-5	TGTGCCAGCAGCTTTCAACAGGGGCCACAAGAGACCCAGTACTTC	CASSFQQGPQETQYF
few	TRBD1	TRBV7-2	14	TRBJ1-1	TGTGCCAGCAGCCCGCGGACAGGGCTAACTGAAGCTTTCTTT	CASSPRTGLTEAFF
few	.	TRBV7-2	14	TRBJ1-1	TGTGCCAGCAGCTTAGAGGCTTTTAACACTGAAGCTTTCTTT	CASSLEAFNTEAFF
.	.	TRBV19	15	TRBJ1-1	TGTGCCAGTAGTATCCTGAGGGGGGTGAACACTGAAGCTTTCTTT	CASSILRGVNTEAFF
.	.	TRBV10-2	13	TRBJ2-7	TGCGCCACCGGACCGGGACAAACTCTCGAGCAGTACTTC	CATGPGQTLEQYF
few	TRBD1	TRBV19	15	TRBJ1-4	TGTGCCAGTAGCGTCGGGACAGCTAATAATGAAAAACTGTTTTTT	CASSVGTANNEKLFF
.	.	TRBV6-5	15	TRBJ2-7	TGTGCCAGCAGTTACTCACAAATAAGGGGCTACGAGCAGTACTTC	CASSYSQIRGYEQYF
.	.	TRBV5-6	12	TRBJ2-7	TGTGCCAGCAGCGTAATATCGGTGGAGCAGTACTTC	CASSVISVEQYF
.	.	TRBV5-4	12	TRBJ1-1	TGTGCCAGCAGCTCGAAGAACACTGAAGCTTTCTTT	CASSSKNTEAFF
.	.	TRBV7-8	14	TRBJ2-5	TGTGCCAGCAGCTTAGTTTACGACTCCACGACCCAGTACTTC	CASSLVYDSTTQYF
.	TRBD2	TRBV7-9	16	TRBJ2-1	TGTGCCAGCAGCTCCGATAGCGGGAGTACCTACAATGAGCAGTTCTTC	CASSSDSGSTYNEQFF
.	.	TRBV19	14	TRBJ1-2	TGTGCCAGTACCGTGAATGGACCTATTAGTGGCTACACCTTC	CASTVNGPISGYTF
few	.	TRBV7-6	15	TRBJ2-3	TGTGCCAGCAGCTTACGGGGGGCGACGACAGATACGCAGTATTTT	CASSLRGATTDTQYF
.	.	TRBV20-1	15	TRBJ1-6	TGCAGTGCTAGAGCAAGGACGGGAGCTAATTCACCCCTCCACTTT	CSARARTGANSPLHF
.	TRBD1	TRBV10-3	15	TRBJ2-5	TGTGCCATCAGTGTGAAGGGGGCGGACCAAGAGACCCAGTACTTC	CAISVKGADQETQYF
few	.	TRBV6-5	17	TRBJ1-3	TGTGCCAGCAGTTATCTACGGGAACTAAACTCTGGAAACACCATATATTTT	CASSYLRELNSGNTIYF
.	TRBD1	TRBV12-3/TRBV12-4	14	TRBJ1-3	TGTGCCAGCAGACGCAGGGGGAGAGGAAACACCATATATTTT	CASRRRGRGNTIYF
.	TRBD2	TRBV11-2	15	TRBJ2-5	TGTGCCAGCAGCTTATCCGGGAGCGGGGGAGAGACCCAGTACTTC	CASSLSGSGGETQYF
.	.	TRBV20-1	14	TRBJ2-2	TGCAGTGCTAGATCCCCGCAGCAGGCCGGGGAGCTGTTTTTT	CSARSPQQAGELFF
.	.	TRBV7-6	13	TRBJ2-3	TGTGCCAGCAGCTTAGGGGAAAGCAGTCGTGCGTATTTT	CASSLGESSRAYF
.	.	TRBV20-1	13	TRBJ2-1	TGCAGTGCCTCAGGGGGGTACTACAATGAGCAGTTCTTC	CSASGGYYNEQFF
.	.	TRBV6-2/TRBV6-3	16	TRBJ2-6	TGTGCCAGCAGTTGGGAGAGAACCTCTGGGGCCAACGTCCTGACTTTC	CASSWERTSGANVLTF
.	TRBD2	TRBV5-4	15	TRBJ2-5	TGTGCCAGCAGCTTAGTGCTAGCGGGAACGGAGACCCAGTACTTC	CASSLVLAGTETQYF
few	.	TRBV12-3/TRBV12-4	14	TRBJ2-1	TGTGCCAGCACCTGGAGGGCCTCCTACAATGAGCAGTTCTTC	CASTWRASYNEQFF
.	.	TRBV5-5	14	TRBJ2-3	TGTGCCAGCAGCCCCCCCAGCGGCACAGATACGCAGTATTTT	CASSPPSGTDTQYF
few	TRBD2	TRBV7-2	18	TRBJ2-4	TGTGCCAGCAGCTTAGAGCCTCCTAGCGGGAGAAGCAAAAACATTCAGTACTTC	CASSLEPPSGRSKNIQYF
.	TRBD2	TRBV7-2	15	TRBJ2-7	TGTGCCAGCAGCTCTAGCGGGGTCTCCCCCTACGAGCAGTACTTC	CASSSSGVSPYEQYF
few	.	TRBV7-9	15	TRBJ2-5	TGTGCCAGCAGCTCCCGGACAGAAAGTCTAGGGGCCCAGTACTTC	CASSSRTESLGAQYF
.	TRBD2	TRBV11-2	14	TRBJ2-7	TGTGCCAGCAGCTTACCGGGACTAGCGGACGAGCAGTACTTC	CASSLPGLADEQYF
few	.	TRBV19	14	TRBJ1-5	TGTGCCAGTAGTATTAGCTACGGAGATCAGCCCCAGCATTTT	CASSISYGDQPQHF
.	TRBD2	TRBV27	18	TRBJ2-7	TGTGCCAGCATGCCAACCAGGGAGGGACCCCCCGCGTCCTACGAGCAGTACTTC	CASMPTREGPPASYEQYF
many	.	TRBV7-2	15	TRBJ2-7	TGTGCCAGCAGCTTAGGATACAGGGCAGTGTACGAGCAGTACTTC	CASSLGYRAVYEQYF
.	TRBD1	TRBV6-5	15	TRBJ1-2	TGTGCCAGCAGTTCGACACAGGGGGCCTACTATGGCTACACCTTC	CASSSTQGAYYGYTF
few	.	TRBV6-1	14	TRBJ2-1	TGTGCCAGCAGTGAAGGCGAGGGACTCAATGAGCAGTTCTTC	CASSEGEGLNEQFF
.	TRBD1	TRBV13	14	TRBJ2-5	TGTGCCAGCAGCGGACCCCAGGGGGAAGAGACCCAGTACTTC	CASSGPQGEETQYF
.	TRBD2	TRBV6-8	15	TRBJ2-3	TGTGCCACCGGACGAAGCGGGGGCAGCACAGATACGCAGTATTTT	CATGRSGGSTDTQYF
many	.	TRBV7-2	13	TRBJ2-3	TGTGCCAGCAGCTTCCCGGTGGGAGATACGCAGTATTTT	CASSFPVGDTQYF
many	TRBD2	TRBV7-8	20	TRBJ2-1	TGTGCCAGCAGCTTAGTGTATGCGCTAGCGGGGCTTAGCTCCTACAATGAGCAGTTCTTC	CASSLVYALAGLSSYNEQFF
few	TRBD1	TRBV7-8	15	TRBJ1-5	TGTGCCAGCAGCCAGACAGGGGGCCGCAATCAGCCCCAGCATTTT	CASSQTGGRNQPQHF
.	.	TRBV7-6	14	TRBJ2-5	TGTGCCAGCAGCTTAGTTTATAAAGAAGAGACCCAGTACTTC	CASSLVYKEETQYF
.	TRBD2	TRBV7-2	19	TRBJ2-1	TGTGCCAGCAGCTTCCCTGGACTAGCGGGGGGGCCCTCCTACAATGAGCAGTTCTTC	CASSFPGLAGGPSYNEQFF